What follows is one T cell receptor (beta chain) and its context. Germline CDR1 and CDR2: SQVTM and ANQGSEA. There are 13 residues in the CDR3. The J segment lost 0 bases and the V segment lost 7 bases, leaving 4 bases of the junction unmatched. Using immunoSEQ multiplex PCR, the repertoire was profiled, and TCRdb retains in-frame clones only, with some absent. The data hold around 67,000 clones, with under 90% observed a single time. The sample is drawn from a study of T cell changes during pregnancy in multiple sclerosis. The chain employs TRBV29-1 and TRBJ1-1; 8 bases agree with TRBD1. Specimen: peripheral blood, collected after pregnancy. The source is a female donor in good health, enrolled as a control in a pregnancy study. CDR3: CSETGQVNTEAFF. The CDR3 coding sequence is TGCAGCGAGACGGGACAGGTGAACACTGAAGCTTTCTTT.